This T cell receptor (beta chain) was obtained from a study of T cell responses to AZD1222 COVID-19 vaccine. The data were produced by immunoSEQ multiplex PCR, yet TCRdb's version contains in-frame clones alone and is incomplete. In the table there are roughly 120,000 clones, roughly 90% of which are singletons. The TCR sequence derives from an adult in good health. The input for sequencing was peripheral blood, taken on day 0 of AZD1222 vaccination.

The CDR3 here is CAISESWGAYEQYF. The CDR3 nucleotides read TGTGCCATCAGTGAGTCGTGGGGCGCCTACGAGCAGTACTTC. The V and J genes are TRBV10-3 and TRBJ2-7; D might be TRBD1 (5 bases). V lost 0 bases and J 2 bases, leaving 8 bases between the germline ends. This CDR3 comprises 14 residues. Germline V gives CDR1 ENHRY, CDR2 SYGVKD.